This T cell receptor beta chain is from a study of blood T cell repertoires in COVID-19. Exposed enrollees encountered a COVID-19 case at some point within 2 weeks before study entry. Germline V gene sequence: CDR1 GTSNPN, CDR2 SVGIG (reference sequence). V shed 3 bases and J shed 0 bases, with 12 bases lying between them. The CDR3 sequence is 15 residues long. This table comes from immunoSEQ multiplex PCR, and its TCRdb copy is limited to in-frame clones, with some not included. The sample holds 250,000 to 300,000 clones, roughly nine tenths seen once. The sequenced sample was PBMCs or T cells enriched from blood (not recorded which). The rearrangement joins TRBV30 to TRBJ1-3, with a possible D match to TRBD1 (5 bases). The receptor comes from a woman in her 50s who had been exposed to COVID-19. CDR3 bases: TGTGCCTGGAGCGCTATAGGGGCCTCTGGAAACACCATATATTTT. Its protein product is CAWSAIGASGNTIYF.